This TCR beta chain is from a study of technical replicates of blood from several donors. The germline gives CDR1 GTSNPN, CDR2 SVGIG (reference sequence). Trimming cost V 0 bases and J 7 bases, with 9 bases left between them. This CDR3 contains 12 residues. This table comes from immunoSEQ multiplex PCR, and its TCRdb copy is limited to in-frame clones, with some not included. This sample has around 70,000 clones, with almost 98% found just once. This sequence was found in a human donor in good health. Sequencing input: T cells isolated from PBMCs. The V gene is TRBV30, the J gene TRBJ1-1; possible D gene TRBD1, 6 bases. CDR3 sequence reads: CAWSVWDNEAFF. The CDR3 DNA reads TGTGCCTGGAGTGTGTGGGACAATGAAGCTTTCTTT.